This T cell receptor beta chain appears in the sequencing data of a study of control samples from healthy donors and cancer patients. Per germline, CDR1 SGHNT and CDR2 YYREEE (reference sequence). The V and J ends lost 4 bases and 2 bases, in that order; junction bases with no gene match: 5. This CDR3 is built from 15 residues. This table comes from immunoSEQ multiplex PCR, and its TCRdb copy is limited to in-frame clones, with some not included. The sample lists 140,000 or so clones, just under 95% seen once, with approximately 15% in the top ten. This receptor was identified in a man aged 55 to 69 with colorectal cancer. The sequencing input was PBMCs. This sequence joins TRBV5-4 and TRBJ2-7; 11 bases are a match to TRBD2. The CDR3 DNA sequence: TGTGCCAGCAGCGGAGGACTAGCGGGCGCCTACGAGCAGTACTTC. Its translation is CASSGGLAGAYEQYF.